This paragraph covers one T cell receptor beta chain sequence. This clonotype came up many times. Its antigen has not been determined. No qualities accompany the bases; no much larger clone lies one base away. This record comes from a study of T cell repertoires in cytomegalovirus infection (dated by TCRdb to between 2017 and 2020). Study-wide context: Alongside well-studied HLA-B-restricted epitopes, the peptide stimulations were aimed at recently identified HLA-C-restricted CMV epitopes, whose presentation resists viral immunomodulation. Because public TCR beta signatures pointed to carriage of CMV infection together with the matching HLA type, the HLA type of each donor mattered for the analysis. The study at large found these results: In both this cohort and an independent roughly 350-donor cohort, the cumulative frequency of public TCR beta family members distinguished carriers of CMV infection plus the relevant HLA type. In the ex vivo response, HLA-C-restricted CMV-specific TCR beta clonotypes were dominant, and in two of eight donors the single most frequent clonotype came from this HLA-C-restricted group.

The label giving this sample's treatment or condition can be read as: in vitro stimulation with specific CMV peptide epitopes to enrich CMV-specific T cells. The run used an Illumina HiSeq 1500. TCRdb trimmed public reads at Q25 via fastp, called clones via MiXCR and kept in-frame beta chains. Every distinct CDR3 protein forms one entry, paired with its most common genes and DNA. This sample gives 450,000 to 600,000 distinct CDR3 sequences in total; more than 40% of them show up just once. The ten largest account for about 45% of the sample. Its CDR3 holds 18 amino acids, cysteine through phenylalanine. The entry retains the CDR3 DNA only, 54 bases that are in frame from base 1. V is cut by 0 bases and J by 9 bases, and the space between the germline ends is 25 bases. Per the germline V gene, SGHAT is the CDR1 and FQNNGV is the CDR2.

This specimen consisted of cultured PBMCs, obtained from culture after CMV antigen stimulation. The source is a human donor in good health (CMV status not recorded). Some clones in this sample may be carry-over from other donors' samples. The sequence is built from TRBV11-2 and TRBJ2-3; a tentative D match to TRBD2 spans 7 bases. This receptor has the CDR3 CASSLEQGGGVGLRTQYF. The bases are TGTGCCAGCAGCTTAGAACAGGGTGGGGGGGTCGGTTTAAGGACGCAGTATTTT.